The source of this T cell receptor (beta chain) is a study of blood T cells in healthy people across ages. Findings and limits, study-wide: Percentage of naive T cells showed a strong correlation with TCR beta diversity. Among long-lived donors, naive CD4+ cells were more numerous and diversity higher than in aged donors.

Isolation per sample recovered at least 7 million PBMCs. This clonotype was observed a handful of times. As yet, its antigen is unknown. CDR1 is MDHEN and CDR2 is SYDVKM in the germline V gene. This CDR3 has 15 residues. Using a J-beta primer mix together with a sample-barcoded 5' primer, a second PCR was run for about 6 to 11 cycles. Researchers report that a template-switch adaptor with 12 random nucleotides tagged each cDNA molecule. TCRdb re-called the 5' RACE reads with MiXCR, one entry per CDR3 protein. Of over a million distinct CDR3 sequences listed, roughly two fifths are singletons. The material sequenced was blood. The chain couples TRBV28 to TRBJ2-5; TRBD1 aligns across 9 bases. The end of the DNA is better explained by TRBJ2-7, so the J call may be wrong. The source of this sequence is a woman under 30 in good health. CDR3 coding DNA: TGTGCCAGCAGTGGGCGGGGACAGGGAGTGGACGAGCAGTACTTC. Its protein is CASSGRGQGVDEQYF.